One sample yielded the 14 T cell receptor beta chains listed below, sequenced in a study of blood T cell repertoires in COVID-19 (TCRdb year 2020). Preparation of the library involved the immunoSEQ multiplex PCR assay. Imported from immuneACCESS, the table was reduced by TCRdb to in-frame sequences with V and J called. These copies leave out some clones; in studies compared against another copy, an unresolved V gene accounts for under half, and the cause of the remainder is not known. This sample holds some 250,000 clones; roughly 86% were observed only once. Together, the top ten hold approximately 3% of the sample. The sample comprised peripheral blood. These receptors were taken from a woman in her twenties or thirties who had recovered from COVID-19.

J is TRBJ2-7 and V is TRBV7-2; TRBD1 matches 7 bases. This CDR3 spans 14 amino acids. J gave up 0 bases and V 4 bases, and 3 bases lay outside the gene matches. Germline V lookup: CDR1 SGHTA, CDR2 FQGNSA. This CDR3 reads CASSSWDSSYEQYF. The CDR3 region has the DNA TGTGCCAGCAGCTCATGGGACAGCTCCTACGAGCAGTACTTC. The variable domain in full, completed from reference TRBV7-2 and TRBJ2-7, reads GAGVSQSPSNKVTEKGKDVELRCDPISGHTALYWYRQSLGQGLEFLIYFQGNSAPDKSGLPSDRFSAERTGGSVSTLTIQRTQQEDSAVYLCASSSWDSSYEQYFGPGTRLTVT.

This chain joins TRBV6-2 or TRBV6-3 and TRBJ1-5; D is possibly TRBD1 (6 bases). CDR3 length: 15 amino acids. Between the trimmed V and J ends, which lost 2 bases and 1 base, there was a span of 9 bases. Germline-derived CDR1 and CDR2 are MNHEY and SVGEGT. The CDR3 is CASSYLGQSNQPQHF. The CDR3 DNA sequence: TGTGCCAGCAGTTACCTTGGACAGAGCAATCAGCCCCAGCATTTT.

The gene calls are TRBV6-2 or TRBV6-3 and TRBJ2-7, with D tentatively TRBD2 (5 bases). The V gene's germline CDR1 is MNHEY and CDR2 SVGEGT. The V end was cut by 0 bases, the J end by 6 bases, with 12 bases between. The CDR3 is made up of 14 amino acids. The CDR3 DNA is TGTGCCAGCAGTTACTCGAACCGGGAAAGCGAGCAGTACTTC. It translates to CASSYSNRESEQYF.

The rearrangement uses TRBV21-1 and TRBJ2-5; the table's D call of TRBD1 was not tested on the DNA. TRBV21-1 is tagged as a pseudogene. The CDR3 loop spans 15 amino acids. The CDR3 nucleotides are TGTGCCAGCCGGAAGTTTCAGGGGCGGATTGAGACCCAGTACTTC. Its translation is CASRKFQGRIETQYF.

This chain links TRBV2 with TRBJ2-3; no clear D gene. The CDR3 consists of 17 residues. Germline loops: CDR1 SNHLY, CDR2 FYNNEI. Between the trimmed V and J ends, which lost 2 bases and 1 base, there was a span of 16 bases. DNA for the CDR3: TGTGCCAGCAGTGAAAGAAGTATGGTAGCTCGCACAGATACGCAGTATTTT. Protein sequence: CASSERSMVARTDTQYF.

J is TRBJ2-5 and V is TRBV5-4, with TRBD1 as a possible D gene (6 bases). This CDR3 region has 15 residues. Germline V gene data show CDR1 as SGHNT and CDR2 as YYREEE (reference sequence). Trimming took 1 base from V and 4 from J, leaving 14 bases between them. This chain's CDR3 is CASSLKGGGPETQYF. The CDR3 DNA reads TGTGCCAGCAGCTTGAAAGGTGGGGGCCCAGAGACCCAGTACTTC.

This sequence joins TRBV2 and TRBJ1-1; D gene unclear. CDR3 length equals 14 residues. Germline assignment: CDR1 SNHLY and CDR2 FYNNEI. V was cut by 5 bases and J by 4 bases, with 14 bases left in between. The CDR3 DNA is TGTGCCAGCAGTCCACACGGAGTGGGCACTGAAGCTTTCTTT. Its translation: CASSPHGVGTEAFF.

The chain uses TRBV10-3 and TRBJ2-7; 12 bases match TRBD1. Germline V gene sequence: CDR1 ENHRY, CDR2 SYGVKD. The CDR3 has 16 amino acids. The V gene end was trimmed by 3 bases and the J gene end by 3 bases; junction bases not matched to a gene: 6. The CDR3 DNA sequence: TGTGCCATCAGTGAAAGAGGGACAGGGGGCGGCTACGAGCAGTACTTC. Its translation is CAISERGTGGGYEQYF.

The V and J genes are TRBV4-3 and TRBJ2-3; 11 nucleotides align to TRBD2. The CDR3 extends over 16 amino acids. The V gene's germline CDR1 is LGHNA and CDR2 YSLEER. V lost 4 bases to trimming and J lost 4 bases; unmatched junction nucleotides: 7. CDR3 loop: CASSPRLAGRADTQYF. The CDR3 DNA is TGCGCCAGCAGCCCCCGACTAGCGGGGAGGGCAGATACGCAGTATTTT.

This clone appeared a few times. The chain employs TRBV7-8 and TRBJ1-2; 9 bases align to TRBD1. The junction had 7 bases not matched to a gene; V was cut back by 4 bases and J by 4 bases. Germline V CDR1 and CDR2: SGHVS, FQNEAQ. The CDR3 runs 15 residues. In DNA form, the CDR3 reads TGTGCCAGCAGCTACACGACGGGACAGGGCTATGGCTACACCTTC. The encoded protein is CASSYTTGQGYGYTF.

This clone came up a few times. The rearrangement joins TRBV27 to TRBJ1-5; 11 bases are a match to TRBD1. Germline V gene sequence: CDR1 MNHEY, CDR2 SMNVEV (reference sequence). The CDR3 totals 17 residues. The J segment lost 3 bases and the V segment lost 4 bases, leaving 8 bases of the junction unmatched. The CDR3 protein is CASSSWTGGSNNQPQHF. DNA for the CDR3: TGTGCCAGCAGTTCGTGGACAGGGGGCAGTAACAATCAGCCCCAGCATTTT.

The sample holds a few counts of this clone. The chain carries TRBV2 and TRBJ2-1, with D perhaps TRBD2 (5 bases). The CDR3 runs 15 residues. Germline CDR1 and CDR2: SNHLY and FYNNEI. Trimming removed 3 bases from V and 9 bases from J, with 18 bases in between. The CDR3 DNA is TGTGCCAGCAGTGACTACGATGAGGACTTGCTTGAGCAGTTCTTC. Encoded protein: CASSDYDEDLLEQFF.

This clone was detected only a few times. The gene calls are TRBV7-2 and TRBJ2-7; TRBD2 matches at 9 bases. Germline V CDR1 and CDR2: SGHTA, FQGNSA. V dropped 0 bases and J dropped 5; count of bases not matched to a gene: 5. The CDR3 contains 15 residues. The CDR3 nucleotides are TGTGCCAGCAGCTTAGCCCAGACTAGCGGCCACGAGCAGTACTTC. It encodes CASSLAQTSGHEQYF.

The chain joins TRBV29-1 to TRBJ1-1; a weak D match, TRBD1 (5 bases). This CDR3 is 14 amino acids long. The V end was cut by 7 bases, the J end by 2 bases, with 17 bases between. Germline V gene data show CDR1 as SQVTM and CDR2 as ANQGSEA. The CDR3 DNA reads as TGCAGCGCCCGCCTGTGGGGCACAAACACTGAAGCTTTCTTT. It yields the protein CSARLWGTNTEAFF.